This T cell receptor beta chain was captured by sequencing in a study of human T cells and chemical hapten exposure. Study-level points and caveats: Relative to controls, expanded TCRs formed significantly more large CDR3 similarity clusters.

It was the library that attached unique molecular identifiers to individual cDNA molecules. TCRdb processed the RACE reads anew with MiXCR; each CDR3 protein has one entry. The sample consists of around 190,000 distinct CDR3 sequences, about a fifth of them appearing once. The CDR3 loop spans 15 amino acids. J gave up 4 bases and V 1 base, and 4 bases lay outside the gene matches. CDR1 is DFQATT, CDR2 SNEGSKA, per germline (reference sequence). Documented time point: patch test 1, 2 weeks after DPC sensitization. Treatment given: therapeutic diphenylcyclopropenone sensitization with weekly scalp DPC. Points on this clonotype: What it binds is unknown.

This TCR was recovered from a woman aged 45-60 years with alopecia areata. Some clones in this sample may be carry-over from other donors' samples. The sample in question was whole blood, obtained in connection with sensitization to the hapten diphenylcyclopropenone (DPC). The chain recombines TRBV20-1 with TRBJ2-4; 10 bases match TRBD2. The CDR3 DNA reads as TGCAGTGCTAGAGCACCGGGACTAGCGAAAAACATTCAGTACTTC. This translates into CSARAPGLAKNIQYF.